The present entry profiles one T cell receptor beta chain with its context. Its antigen is undetermined. 5'RACE template switching with UMIs produced the TCR beta cDNA. TCRdb reprocessed the 5' RACE reads and reports one entry per CDR3 protein, with no DNA. The table lists some 450,000 distinct CDR3 sequences. These data belong to a study of T cells expressing NK-cell markers. Study-wide context: CD3+CD56+NKG2C+, CD3+CD56+NKG2C- and CD3+CD56-NKG2C+ T cells, once sorted, supplied the TCR beta repertoires. Eight donors were sequenced, seven testing HCMV-seropositive and one testing seronegative.

The CDR3 covers 13 residues. CDR1 is SNHLY and CDR2 is FYNNEI in the germline V gene. General study points: Four donors likewise had their CD3+CD56-NKG2C+ fraction led by these clonotypes.

This rearrangement joins TRBV2 to TRBJ1-1; TCRdb's assignment of TRBD1 cannot be checked, as there is no DNA. The specimen sequenced was blood T cells: a sorted CD56 or NKG2C T cell subset, CD4+ or CD8+ T cells, or bulk PBMC T cells (not recorded which). This sequence originates from a woman aged 18 to 69 in good health. The CDR3 sequence is CAIGRGSNTEAFF. Full variable domain (remainder filled in from reference TRBV2 and TRBJ1-1): EPEVTQTPSHQVTQMGQEVILRCVPISNHLYFYWYRQILGQKVEFLVSFYNNEISEKSEIFDDQFSVERPDGSNFTLKIRSTKLEDSAMYFCAIGRGSNTEAFFGQGTRLTVV.